The 28 T cell receptor beta chains reported below all come from one sample, sequenced in a study of human T cells and chemical hapten exposure. TCRdb redid the calling of the RACE reads with MiXCR, one entry per CDR3 protein. The data hold 240,000 or so distinct CDR3 sequences, with 8.6% observed a single time. Time point indicated: pre-sensitization, week 0. Treatment noted: therapeutic diphenylcyclopropenone sensitization with weekly scalp DPC. This sample comprised whole blood, obtained in connection with sensitization to the hapten diphenylcyclopropenone (DPC). These receptors originate from a woman aged 40 to 55 with alopecia areata. Some clones in this sample may be carry-over from other donors' samples.

The chain couples TRBV12-3 or TRBV12-4 to TRBJ2-3, with 7 bases identical to TRBD1. CDR3 length equals 13 residues. V lost 6 bases and J lost 4; bases outside the gene matches: 4. The CDR3: CASRRTGPDTQYF. CDR3 bases: TGTGCCAGCAGACGGACAGGTCCAGATACGCAGTATTTT.

The chain is built from TRBV6-5 and TRBJ1-6, with 8 bases identical to TRBD1. The CDR3 sequence is 16 residues long. Losses at the gene ends were 7 bases for V and 6 bases for J; bases not matched to a gene: 11. Germline values: CDR1 MNHEY, CDR2 SVGAGI. DNA of the CDR3: TGTGCCAGCACCCCGTCCCGGACAGGGCTTAATTCACCCCTCCACTTT. This translates into CASTPSRTGLNSPLHF.

The chain joins TRBV28 to TRBJ2-1; 10 bases agree with TRBD2. J lost 6 bases, V lost 8 bases, and 10 bases had no gene match. The germline V gene has CDR1 MDHEN and CDR2 SYDVKM. This CDR3 has 15 amino acids. The CDR3 protein is CASHHGLAETNEQFF. The DNA for the CDR3 is TGTGCCAGCCACCACGGACTAGCGGAAACCAATGAGCAGTTCTTC. Complete variable domain (other parts from reference TRBV28 and TRBJ2-1): DVKVTQSSRYLVKRTGEKVFLECVQDMDHENMFWYRQDPGLGLRLIYFSYDVKMKEKGDIPEGYSVSREKKERFSLILESASTNQTSMYLCASHHGLAETNEQFFGPGTRLTVL.

This clonotype has just a few counts. J is TRBJ2-6 and V is TRBV29-1; 7 bases are a match to TRBD1. Germline V lookup: CDR1 SQVTM, CDR2 ANQGSEA. The CDR3 is made up of 15 amino acids. The J segment lost 1 base and the V segment lost 6 bases, leaving 6 bases of the junction unmatched. CDR3 bases: TGCAGCGTCGAAAAGGGACAGTCTGGGGCCAACGTCCTGACTTTC. This sequence encodes CSVEKGQSGANVLTF. Full variable domain (outside the CDR3, taken from reference TRBV29-1 and TRBJ2-6): SAVISQKPSRDICQRGTSLTIQCQVDSQVTMMFWYRQQPGQSLTLIATANQGSEATYESGFVIDKFPISRPNLTFSTLTVSNMSPEDSSIYLCSVEKGQSGANVLTFGAGSRLTVL.

This clonotype was detected many times. The chain employs TRBV20-1 and TRBJ1-5, with D unresolved. The CDR3 is made up of 14 amino acids. V lost 2 bases and J lost 6, with 14 bases in between. CDR1 DFQATT and CDR2 SNEGSKA come from the germline V gene (reference sequence). The CDR3 loop reads CSARPLTSGQPQHF. In DNA form, the CDR3 reads TGCAGTGCTAGACCCCTTACCTCAGGTCAGCCCCAGCATTTT.

Ten or more counts support this clonotype. This rearrangement joins TRBV3-1 to TRBJ2-1; D is perhaps TRBD2 (5 bases). This CDR3 has 15 amino acids. Germline lookup yields CDR1 LGHDT and CDR2 YNNKEL (reference sequence). Between the trimmed V and J ends, which lost 0 bases and 6 bases, there was a span of 12 bases. The CDR3 here is CASSQETLLGNEQFF. The CDR3 DNA reads TGTGCCAGCAGCCAAGAGACTTTACTAGGCAATGAGCAGTTCTTC.

The V gene is TRBV7-2, the J gene TRBJ2-1; 14 bases fit TRBD2. CDR3 size: 16 residues. V shed 5 bases and J 6 bases; nucleotides not matched to a gene: 6. Per germline, CDR1 SGHTA and CDR2 FQGNSA. The CDR3 protein is CASSTPTSGRANEQFF. For the CDR3, the DNA is TGTGCCAGCAGCACACCGACTAGCGGGAGGGCCAATGAGCAGTTCTTC.

The chain links TRBV3-1 to TRBJ2-5; TRBD2 agrees at 11 bases. This CDR3 region has 16 residues. The V gene's germline CDR1 is LGHDT and CDR2 YNNKEL (reference sequence). J lost 2 bases, V lost 4 bases, and 6 bases had no gene match. This CDR3 reads CASSPSGRIPQETQYF. In DNA form, the CDR3 reads TGTGCCAGCAGCCCTAGCGGGAGGATTCCTCAAGAGACCCAGTACTTC.

V is TRBV24-1 and J is TRBJ2-7, with 10 bases identical to TRBD1. There are 14 residues in the CDR3. Germline CDR1 is KGHDR and CDR2 is SFDVKD. After removal of 3 bases from V and 6 bases from J, the junction contained 4 bases not matched to a gene. The CDR3 DNA reads TGTGCCACCAGTGATCCCGGGACAGGGGTCGAGCAGTACTTC. It specifies CATSDPGTGVEQYF.

The chain has TRBV12-3 or TRBV12-4 and TRBJ2-2; weak D call: TRBD1 (5 bases). The germline V and J ends were trimmed by 3 bases and 6 bases, with 11 bases remaining between them. This CDR3 has 14 amino acids. The CDR3, as DNA: TGTGCCAGCAGTTTCTTAAAAGGGGCCGGGGAGCTGTTTTTT. This sequence encodes CASSFLKGAGELFF.

The rearrangement uses TRBV24-1 and TRBJ2-7; D unclear. Deletions cut 6 bases from V and 0 bases from J, with 11 bases between. Germline CDR1 reads KGHDR; CDR2 reads SFDVKD. The length of the CDR3 is 14 residues. CDR3 sequence: CATSNPMSSYEQYF. The CDR3 nucleotides are TGTGCCACCAGTAATCCCATGAGCTCCTACGAGCAGTACTTC.

Remarks on this clonotype: Germline and junction disagree at one end, which may indicate a read error. The chain has TRBV20-1 and TRBJ1-6; a possible D gene is TRBD1 (5 bases). Germline V gene data show CDR1 as DFQATT and CDR2 as SNEGSKA (reference sequence). The CDR3 runs to 16 residues. CDR3 sequence: CSARGADTSYNSPPHF. CDR3 in DNA: TGCAGTGCTCGAGGGGCAGACACCTCCTATAATTCACCCCCCCACTTT.

There are a few counts of this clonotype. The chain is built from TRBV12-3 or TRBV12-4 and TRBJ1-5; no clear D gene. V dropped 7 bases and J dropped 3 bases, with 10 bases sitting between them. The length of the CDR3 is 13 residues. This chain's CDR3 is CASNVGFNQPQHF. Written as DNA, the CDR3 is TGTGCCAGCAACGTGGGGTTCAATCAGCCCCAGCATTTT.

In its sample, this clonotype was seen a few times. The CDR3 protein is CASSRDSGTGELFF. The CDR3 DNA sequence: TGCGCCAGCAGTCGTGATTCGGGCACCGGGGAGCTGTTTTTT. The chain combines TRBV5-1 with TRBJ2-2, with unresolved D. The V end lost 5 bases, the J end lost 4 bases, and 12 bases lay between the germline ends. The CDR3 runs to 14 residues. The germline CDR1 and CDR2 sequences are SGHRS and YFSETQ.

This clonotype has more than one count but fewer than ten. This chain uses TRBV28 with TRBJ2-3; 9 bases fit TRBD2. Losses at the gene ends were 6 bases for V and 2 bases for J; bases not matched to a gene: 12. The CDR3 runs 17 residues. Germline V lookup: CDR1 MDHEN, CDR2 SYDVKM. CDR3 nucleotides: TGTGCCAGCAGGGCCCCCTGGGGCGGGAGGGCCACAGATACGCAGTATTTT. Protein: CASRAPWGGRATDTQYF. The variable domain in full, completed from reference TRBV28 and TRBJ2-3, reads DVKVTQSSRYLVKRTGEKVFLECVQDMDHENMFWYRQDPGLGLRLIYFSYDVKMKEKGDIPEGYSVSREKKERFSLILESASTNQTSMYLCASRAPWGGRATDTQYFGPGTRLTVL.

This clonotype has only a few counts. The chain employs TRBV28 and TRBJ2-5; TRBD1 might be the D (5 bases). V lost 6 bases and J lost 1, with 15 bases in between. The germline V gene has CDR1 MDHEN and CDR2 SYDVKM. The CDR3 has 15 amino acids. The CDR3 reads CASSPPTGSQETQYF. In DNA form, the CDR3 reads TGTGCCAGCAGCCCGCCAACAGGTTCCCAAGAGACCCAGTACTTC.

The chain uses TRBV28 and TRBJ2-7, with D perhaps matching TRBD1 (6 bases). V lost 5 bases to trimming and J lost 5 bases, with 16 bases between them. In germline, CDR1 is MDHEN, CDR2 SYDVKM. The length of the CDR3 is 14 residues. CDR3 nucleotide sequence: TGTGCCAGCAGTGCTCGACAGGAAGTGCACGAGCAGTACTTC. Its translation is CASSARQEVHEQYF.

This rearrangement joins TRBV14 to TRBJ2-7, with D possibly matching TRBD1 (6 bases). Trimming removed 5 bases at V and 6 bases at J, with 17 bases between. Germline V gene sequence: CDR1 SGHDN, CDR2 FVKESK. This CDR3 spans 14 amino acids. The CDR3 DNA follows: TGTGCCAGCAGCGCGACAAGGACAGCCGGCGAGCAGTACTTC. Translating gives CASSATRTAGEQYF.

The chain couples TRBV20-1 to TRBJ2-3; the match to TRBD2 covers 8 bases. The J segment lost 10 bases and the V segment lost 3 bases, leaving 6 bases of the junction unmatched. Germline V gives CDR1 DFQATT, CDR2 SNEGSKA (reference sequence). The CDR3 loop spans 12 amino acids. In nucleotides, the CDR3 is TGCAGTGCTAGGGGCTCGGGAGGGGCGCAGTATTTT. As protein: CSARGSGGAQYF.

The rearrangement joins TRBV3-1 to TRBJ2-1; possible D gene TRBD2, 6 bases. The CDR3 is made up of 16 amino acids. CDR1 and CDR2 from the germline V gene are LGHDT and YNNKEL (reference sequence). V was trimmed by 5 bases and J by 9 bases, leaving 23 bases between them. The CDR3 DNA reads as TGTGCCAGCAGCGTCGACGGGAGTTTCGCAGGTCGTGAGCAGTTCTTC. As protein: CASSVDGSFAGREQFF.

This clonotype was counted between two and nine times. V and J are TRBV7-2 and TRBJ1-5, with D hard to call. Between the trimmed V and J ends, which lost 4 bases and 5 bases, there was a span of 9 bases. Germline-derived CDR1 and CDR2 are SGHTA and FQGNSA. The CDR3 extends over 13 amino acids. DNA for the CDR3: TGTGCCAGCAGCTCAGACAAGTATCAGCCCCAGCATTTT. Translated: CASSSDKYQPQHF.

This clonotype was counted many times. The chain is built from TRBV6-5 and TRBJ1-2; 7 bases line up with TRBD1. Germline values: CDR1 MNHEY, CDR2 SVGAGI. V lost 6 bases and J lost 0; bases outside the gene matches: 10. The CDR3 length is 16 residues. In DNA, the CDR3 is TGTGCCAGCAGCCGGACAGGAGGGGCCCCTAACTATGGCTACACCTTC. It encodes CASSRTGGAPNYGYTF.

This clonotype turned up a few times. This sequence joins TRBV6-2 or TRBV6-3 and TRBJ2-1; TRBD2 aligns across 9 bases. This CDR3 comprises 14 residues. V lost 4 bases, J lost 9 bases, and 7 bases stayed unmatched. Germline-derived CDR1 and CDR2 are MNHEY and SVGEGT. CDR3 residues: CASSLAGALVEQFF. The CDR3 DNA is TGTGCCAGCAGTTTAGCGGGAGCCTTGGTTGAGCAGTTCTTC.

This clonotype was detected only a few times. This chain links TRBV12-2 with TRBJ2-4. TRBV12-2 is a documented pseudogene. This CDR3 is 16 amino acids long. The CDR3 loop reads CASRLGRLSAKNIQYF. In DNA, the CDR3 is TGTGCAAGTCGCTTAGGACGGCTTTCAGCCAAAAACATTCAGTACTTC.

This clonotype was counted ten times or more. This chain links TRBV30 with TRBJ1-2; D is undetermined. The CDR3 is 13 amino acids. Germline loops: CDR1 GTSNPN, CDR2 SVGIG (reference sequence). Between the trimmed V and J ends, which lost 1 base and 3 bases, there was a span of 9 bases. The CDR3 bases are TGTGCCTGGAGTGCGGCAGGAGACTATGGCTACACCTTC. Translating gives CAWSAAGDYGYTF.

The chain combines TRBV12-3 or TRBV12-4 with TRBJ1-2, with D uncertain. The CDR3 is 13 amino acids. Deletions cut 3 bases from V and 8 bases from J, with 13 bases between. CDR3 protein: CASSFTPTGGYTF. CDR3 coding DNA: TGTGCCAGCAGTTTTACCCCTACCGGGGGCTACACCTTC.

This clonotype has at least ten counts. This chain links TRBV7-2 with TRBJ2-3, with TRBD2 as a possible D gene (6 bases). The V gene's germline CDR1 is SGHTA and CDR2 FQGNSA. The CDR3 is 15 amino acids. The V end lost 5 bases, the J end lost 7 bases, and 19 bases lay between the germline ends. CDR3 nucleotides: TGTGCCAGCAGCGGCTCGACTAGTAACAGAAATACGCAGTATTTT. This codes for CASSGSTSNRNTQYF.

The rearrangement joins TRBV5-5 to TRBJ1-1; D possibly corresponds to TRBD1 (5 bases). Germline V gene lookup returns CDR1 SGHKS and CDR2 YYEKEE (reference sequence). The length of the CDR3 is 14 residues. The V end was cut by 5 bases, the J end by 4 bases, with 15 bases between. CDR3 DNA: TGTGCCAGCAGGTCGCGGGGGAGCGGCACTGAAGCTTTCTTT. As protein: CASRSRGSGTEAFF.